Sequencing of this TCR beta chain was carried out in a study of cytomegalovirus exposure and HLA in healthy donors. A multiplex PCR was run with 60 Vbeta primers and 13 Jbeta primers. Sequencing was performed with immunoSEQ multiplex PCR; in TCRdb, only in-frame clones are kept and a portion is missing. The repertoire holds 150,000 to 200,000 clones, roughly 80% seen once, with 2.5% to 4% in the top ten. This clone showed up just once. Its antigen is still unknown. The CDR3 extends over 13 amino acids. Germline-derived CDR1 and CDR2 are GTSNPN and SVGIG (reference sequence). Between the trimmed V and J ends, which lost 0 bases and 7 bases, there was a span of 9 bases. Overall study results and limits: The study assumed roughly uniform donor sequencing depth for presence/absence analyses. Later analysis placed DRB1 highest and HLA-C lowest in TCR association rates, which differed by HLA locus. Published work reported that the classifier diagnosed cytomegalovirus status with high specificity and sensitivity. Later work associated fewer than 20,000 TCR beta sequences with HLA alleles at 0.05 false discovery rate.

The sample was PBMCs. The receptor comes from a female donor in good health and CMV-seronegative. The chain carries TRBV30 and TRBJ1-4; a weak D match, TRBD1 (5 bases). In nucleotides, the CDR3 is TGTGCCTGGAGTGTGCAAGGGGCTGAAAAACTGTTTTTT. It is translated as CAWSVQGAEKLFF. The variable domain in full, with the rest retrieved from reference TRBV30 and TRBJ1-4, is SQTIHQWPATLVQPVGSPLSLECTVEGTSNPNLYWYRQAAGRGLQLLFYSVGIGQISSEVPQNLSASRPQDRQFILSSKKLLLSDSGFYLCAWSVQGAEKLFFGSGTQLSVL.